The rows below give T cell receptor beta chains drawn from one sample of a study of cytomegalovirus exposure and HLA in healthy donors. The method was immunoSEQ multiplex PCR; TCRdb's version includes in-frame clones alone and lacks a portion of them. The sample holds more than 95,000 clones, more than 70% seen once. Sequencing was carried out using PBMCs. The source is a man aged 18 to 30 in good health and CMV-seronegative. Both conserved end residues are part of each CDR3. Each record gives: J gene, V gene, CDR3 length, D gene, clone size, CDR3 DNA, CDR3 protein. A D gene is named only where the DNA matches it firmly. Size values are once, few and many counts, or a class for expanded clones, and some rows have none.

j_call: TRBJ1-6
v_call: TRBV11-2
cdr3_length: 16
d_call: -
clone_size: -
cdr3_nt: TGTGCCAGCAGCTTCCCCAGGGTCGCCTCGGATTCACCCCTCCACTTT
cdr3_aa: CASSFPRVASDSPLHF

j_call: TRBJ1-6
v_call: TRBV30
cdr3_length: 14
d_call: -
clone_size: -
cdr3_nt: TGTGCCTTGGCGGTGGCCACGGTAAATTCACCCCTCCACTTT
cdr3_aa: CALAVATVNSPLHF

j_call: TRBJ2-3
v_call: TRBV6-4
cdr3_length: 16
d_call: TRBD2
clone_size: -
cdr3_nt: TGTGCCAGCAGTGAGGCAGCGGGACTAGGGTCAGATACGCAGTATTTT
cdr3_aa: CASSEAAGLGSDTQYF

j_call: TRBJ1-1
v_call: TRBV30
cdr3_length: 12
d_call: TRBD1
clone_size: once
cdr3_nt: TGTGCCGGGGGACAGACGAACACTGAAGCTTTCTTT
cdr3_aa: CAGGQTNTEAFF

j_call: TRBJ2-7
v_call: TRBV11-1
cdr3_length: 17
d_call: TRBD2
clone_size: -
cdr3_nt: TGTGCCAGCAGCTATAGGACCTTTGGAGCGGGGGCCTACGAGCAGTACTTC
cdr3_aa: CASSYRTFGAGAYEQYF

j_call: TRBJ1-2
v_call: TRBV6-5
cdr3_length: 16
d_call: -
clone_size: -
cdr3_nt: TGTGCCAGCAGTTACTCGGCGGCCCCCGGTAGTGATGGCTACACCTTC
cdr3_aa: CASSYSAAPGSDGYTF

j_call: TRBJ2-7
v_call: TRBV18
cdr3_length: 14
d_call: -
clone_size: -
cdr3_nt: TGTGCCAGCTCACTTGGGAGCGGGTACTACGAGCAGTACTTC
cdr3_aa: CASSLGSGYYEQYF

j_call: TRBJ2-3
v_call: TRBV9
cdr3_length: 19
d_call: TRBD2
clone_size: -
cdr3_nt: TGTGCCAGCAGCGCATCGGGACTAGCGGGGGAAGCTAGCACAGATACGCAGTATTTT
cdr3_aa: CASSASGLAGEASTDTQYF

j_call: TRBJ2-3
v_call: TRBV2
cdr3_length: 15
d_call: TRBD2
clone_size: -
cdr3_nt: TGTGCCAGGGGGACTAGGGGTTCGGGGACAGATACGCAGTATTTT
cdr3_aa: CARGTRGSGTDTQYF

j_call: TRBJ1-1
v_call: TRBV15
cdr3_length: 13
d_call: TRBD1
clone_size: -
cdr3_nt: TGTGCCACCAGCCGTAGACAGGGGACTGAAGCTTTCTTT
cdr3_aa: CATSRRQGTEAFF

j_call: TRBJ2-5
v_call: TRBV7-9
cdr3_length: 15
d_call: -
clone_size: -
cdr3_nt: TGTGCCAGCAGCTTAGATGGCCAGTCGGGAGAGACCCAGTACTTC
cdr3_aa: CASSLDGQSGETQYF